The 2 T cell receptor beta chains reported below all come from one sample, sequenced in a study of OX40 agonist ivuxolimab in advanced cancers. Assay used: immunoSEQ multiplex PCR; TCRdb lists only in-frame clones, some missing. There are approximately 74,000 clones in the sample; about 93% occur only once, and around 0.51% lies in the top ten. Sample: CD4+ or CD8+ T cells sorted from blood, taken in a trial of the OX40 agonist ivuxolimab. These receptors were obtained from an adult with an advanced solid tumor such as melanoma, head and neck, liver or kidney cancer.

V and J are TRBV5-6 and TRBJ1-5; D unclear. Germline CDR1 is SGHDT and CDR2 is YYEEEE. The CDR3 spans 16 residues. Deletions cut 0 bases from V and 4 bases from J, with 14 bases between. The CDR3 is CASSLGPPAQNQPQHF. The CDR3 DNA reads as TGTGCCAGCAGCTTGGGACCGCCTGCTCAAAATCAGCCCCAGCATTTT.

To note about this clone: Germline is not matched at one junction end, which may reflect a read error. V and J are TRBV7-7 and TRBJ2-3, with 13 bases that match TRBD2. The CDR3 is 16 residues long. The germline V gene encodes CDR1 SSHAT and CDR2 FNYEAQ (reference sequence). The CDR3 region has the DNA TGTGCTAGCAGCCCAGGACTAGCGGGAGCCACAGATACGCAGTATTTT. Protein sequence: CASSPGLAGATDTQYF.